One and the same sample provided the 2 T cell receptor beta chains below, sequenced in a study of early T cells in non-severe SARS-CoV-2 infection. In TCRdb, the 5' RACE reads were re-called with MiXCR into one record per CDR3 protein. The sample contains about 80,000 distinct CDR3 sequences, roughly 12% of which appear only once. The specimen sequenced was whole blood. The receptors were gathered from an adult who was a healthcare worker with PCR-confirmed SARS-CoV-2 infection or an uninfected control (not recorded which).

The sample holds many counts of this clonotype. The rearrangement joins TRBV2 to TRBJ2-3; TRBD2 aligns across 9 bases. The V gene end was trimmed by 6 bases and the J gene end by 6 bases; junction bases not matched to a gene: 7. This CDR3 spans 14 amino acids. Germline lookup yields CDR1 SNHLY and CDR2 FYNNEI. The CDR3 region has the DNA TGTGCCAGCAGGGTCCTAGCGGGAACGGATACGCAGTATTTT. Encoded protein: CASRVLAGTDTQYF. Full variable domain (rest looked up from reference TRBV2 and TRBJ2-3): EPEVTQTPSHQVTQMGQEVILRCVPISNHLYFYWYRQILGQKVEFLVSFYNNEISEKSEIFDDQFSVERPDGSNFTLKIRSTKLEDSAMYFCASRVLAGTDTQYFGPGTRLTVL.

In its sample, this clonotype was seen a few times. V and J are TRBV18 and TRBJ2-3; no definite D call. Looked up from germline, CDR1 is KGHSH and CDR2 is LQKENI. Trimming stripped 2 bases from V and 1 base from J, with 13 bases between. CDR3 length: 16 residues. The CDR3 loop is CASSPGTPSGTDTQYF. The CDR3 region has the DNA TGTGCCAGCTCACCAGGAACCCCATCTGGCACAGATACGCAGTATTTT.